This TCR beta chain was identified in a study of blood T cell repertoires in COVID-19. Study summary: Italy, Spain and the United States were the sources of the convalescent and acute COVID-19 samples. Sources were T cells, B-cell-depleted T cells, or PBMCs; the material itself was cDNA or gDNA.

J gave up 4 bases and V 5 bases, and 8 bases lay outside the gene matches. This CDR3 is 15 amino acids long. CDR1 and CDR2 from the germline V gene are SEHNR and FQNEAQ (reference sequence). Source study methods: Using reference gene primer amplification, nucleated cell counts were estimated. Here immunoSEQ multiplex PCR was the method, and the copy in TCRdb shows in-frame clones only, minus some. V and J calls and clone size come straight from that table; D and trimming were deduced from the DNA. The data hold about 81,000 clones, with around 80% observed a single time. The chain recombines TRBV7-9 with TRBJ1-2; TRBD1 agrees at 9 bases. The sequencing sample was made of peripheral blood. The origin of this receptor is a human donor in a cohort sampled during active COVID-19. The CDR3 DNA is TGTGCCAGCAGCCGACAGGGGGGAACTTCCTATGGCTACACCTTC. Its protein product is CASSRQGGTSYGYTF.